These T cell receptor beta chains were read from a single sample in a study of blood T cell repertoires in COVID-19. The repertoire was sequenced with immunoSEQ multiplex PCR; TCRdb's copy has only in-frame clones and lacks some. This sample has fewer than 350,000 clones, with more than 80% found just once. Sequencing was carried out using peripheral blood. These TCRs come from a woman between 25 and 40 years old with COVID-19, enrolled during active disease. CDR3s include the opening cysteine and the closing phenylalanine or tryptophan. A D gene is named only where the DNA matches it firmly. Size values are once, few and many counts, or a class for expanded clones, and some rows have none.

len | d_gene | j_gene | abundance | v_gene | CDR3aa | CDR3nt
12 | NA | TRBJ2-7 | NA | TRBV7-9 | CASSRSNFEQYF | TGTGCCAGCAGCCGGAGTAACTTCGAGCAGTACTTC
14 | NA | TRBJ1-5 | NA | TRBV6-6 | CASSKGRENQPQHF | TGTGCCAGCAGTAAAGGCCGGGAGAATCAGCCCCAGCATTTT
16 | TRBD1 | TRBJ2-1 | NA | TRBV3-1/TRBV3-2 | CASSPRGGQGAGEQFF | TGTGCCAGCAGCCCAAGAGGGGGACAGGGGGCAGGTGAGCAGTTCTTC
15 | TRBD2 | TRBJ2-2 | NA | TRBV2 | CASRELAGETGELFF | TGTGCCAGCAGGGAACTAGCGGGAGAGACCGGGGAGCTGTTTTTT
15 | TRBD1 | TRBJ1-6 | NA | TRBV7-2 | CASSQGAGGLSPLHF | TGTGCCAGCAGCCAAGGAGCAGGGGGGCTTTCACCCCTCCACTTT
11 | NA | TRBJ2-7 | NA | TRBV2 | CASSRTLEQYF | TGTGCCAGCAGCCGGACACTGGAGCAGTACTTC
15 | NA | TRBJ1-1 | once | TRBV19 | CASNSLGATNTEAFF | TGTGCCAGTAATTCCTTGGGCGCAACGAACACTGAAGCTTTCTTT
14 | TRBD2 | TRBJ2-1 | NA | TRBV18 | CASSRAGVGYEQFF | TGTGCCAGCTCACGGGCGGGGGTTGGTTATGAGCAGTTCTTC
16 | NA | TRBJ1-3 | NA | TRBV18 | CASSPQQANSGNTIYF | TGTGCCAGCTCACCACAGCAGGCGAACTCTGGAAACACCATATATTTT
13 | NA | TRBJ1-5 | NA | TRBV6-6 | CASRGQYHQPQHF | TGTGCCAGCAGGGGCCAATACCATCAGCCCCAGCATTTT
15 | NA | TRBJ1-1 | NA | TRBV4-1 | CASSQEGGIYTEAFF | TGCGCCAGCAGCCAAGAGGGCGGGATCTACACTGAAGCTTTCTTT
15 | NA | TRBJ1-4 | NA | TRBV5-4 | CASSLAGQGSEKLFF | TGTGCCAGCAGCTTGGCAGGGCAGGGCAGTGAAAAACTGTTTTTT
15 | NA | TRBJ1-1 | NA | TRBV7-8 | CASSWADRTVGEAFF | TGTGCCAGCAGCTGGGCAGACAGGACAGTTGGTGAAGCTTTCTTT
14 | NA | TRBJ2-1 | once | TRBV7-3 | CASSLGLHGDEQFF | TGTGCCAGCAGCTTAGGGCTCCATGGCGATGAGCAGTTCTTC
15 | TRBD1 | TRBJ1-4 | NA | TRBV6-5 | CASSTGTAGNEKLFF | TGTGCCAGCAGCACCGGGACAGCGGGTAATGAAAAACTGTTTTTT
16 | TRBD2 | TRBJ2-2 | few | TRBV7-8 | CASTTGTSGISGELFF | TGTGCCAGCACCACCGGGACTAGCGGGATTTCTGGGGAGCTGTTTTTT
15 | TRBD1 | TRBJ2-5 | NA | TRBV7-6 | CASSPGTVIREAQYF | TGTGCCAGCAGCCCCGGGACAGTGATAAGAGAGGCCCAGTACTTC
12 | NA | TRBJ1-1 | NA | TRBV29-1 | CSVDREAAEAFF | TGCAGCGTTGACCGGGAAGCGGCTGAAGCTTTCTTT
16 | NA | TRBJ2-3 | NA | TRBV27 | CASSRLASQGDYTQYF | TGTGCCAGCAGCCGCCTGGCCTCACAGGGTGACTATACGCAGTATTTT
11 | TRBD2 | TRBJ2-1 | NA | TRBV27 | CASRRGSLQFF | TGTGCCAGCCGGCGCGGGAGCCTCCAGTTCTTC
11 | NA | TRBJ1-2 | once | TRBV6-5 | CASGQSNGYTF | TGTGCCAGCGGACAGAGCAACGGGTACACCTTC